The T cell receptor (beta chain) under discussion was sequenced for a study of metastatic and nonmetastatic thyroid tumors. Background on the study: Malignant and benign thyroid patients had repertoires compared in peripheral blood and tumor or nodule tissue.

Per the original methods: Clinicopathological groups differed in CDR3, with these differences serving to build a distant-metastasis classifier for papillary thyroid cancer. TCRdb called clones again from the PCR reads with MiXCR. TCRdb assigned the V and J calls; the authors' analysis was not used. The repertoire holds some 33,000 clones, 17% seen once, with approximately 4.8% in the top ten. Not a single patient had been given any form of treatment at any point before undergoing thyroid surgery. The receptor was isolated from a female donor with papillary thyroid cancer or a benign thyroid nodule (not recorded which). Some clones in this sample may be carry-over from other donors' samples. Material: blood.

CDR3 residues: CASSIAPGQGSSPLHF. Here the CDR3 DNA reads TGTGCCAGTAGTATAGCCCCCGGACAGGGGAGCTCACCCCTCCACTTT. The V call is TRBV19, the J call TRBJ1-6, with 9 positions matching TRBD1. CDR1 LNHDA and CDR2 SQIVND come from the germline V gene (reference sequence). The CDR3 has 16 amino acids. V gave up 1 base and J gave up 10 bases; unmatched junction bases: 8. Supplemented by reference TRBV19 and TRBJ1-6, the full variable domain reads DGGITQSPKYLFRKEGQNVTLSCEQNLNHDAMYWYRQDPGQGLRLIYYSQIVNDFQKGDIAEGYSVSREKKESFPLTVTSAQKNPTAFYLCASSIAPGQGSSPLHFGNGTRLTVT.